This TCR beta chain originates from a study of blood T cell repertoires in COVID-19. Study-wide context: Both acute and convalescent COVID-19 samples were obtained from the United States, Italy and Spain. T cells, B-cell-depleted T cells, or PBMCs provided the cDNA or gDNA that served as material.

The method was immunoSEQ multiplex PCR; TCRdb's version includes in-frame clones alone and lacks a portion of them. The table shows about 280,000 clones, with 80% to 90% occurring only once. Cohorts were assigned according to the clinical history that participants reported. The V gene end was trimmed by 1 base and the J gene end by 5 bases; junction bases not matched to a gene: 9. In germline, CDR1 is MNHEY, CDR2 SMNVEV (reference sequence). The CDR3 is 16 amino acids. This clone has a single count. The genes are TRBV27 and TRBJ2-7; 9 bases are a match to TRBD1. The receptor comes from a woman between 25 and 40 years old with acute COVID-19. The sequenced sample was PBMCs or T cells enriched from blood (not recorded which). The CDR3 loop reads CASSLWGTGLRDEQYF. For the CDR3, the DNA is TGTGCCAGCAGTTTATGGGGGACAGGGCTTAGGGACGAGCAGTACTTC.